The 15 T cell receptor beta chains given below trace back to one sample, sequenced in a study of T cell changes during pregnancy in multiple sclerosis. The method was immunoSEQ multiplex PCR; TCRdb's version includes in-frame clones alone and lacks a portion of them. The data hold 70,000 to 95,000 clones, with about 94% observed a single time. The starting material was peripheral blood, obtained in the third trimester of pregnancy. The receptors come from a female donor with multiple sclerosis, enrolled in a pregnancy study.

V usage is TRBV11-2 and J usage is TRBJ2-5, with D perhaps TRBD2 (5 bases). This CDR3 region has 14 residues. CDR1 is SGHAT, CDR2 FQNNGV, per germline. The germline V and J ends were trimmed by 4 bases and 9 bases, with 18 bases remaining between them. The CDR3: CASSSVPRLEAQYF. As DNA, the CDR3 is TGTGCCAGCAGCTCAGTACCCAGGTTGGAGGCCCAGTACTTC.

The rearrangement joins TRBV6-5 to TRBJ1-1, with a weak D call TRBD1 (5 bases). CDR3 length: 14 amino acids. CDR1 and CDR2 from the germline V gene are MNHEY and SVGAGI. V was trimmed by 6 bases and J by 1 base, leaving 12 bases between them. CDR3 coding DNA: TGTGCCAGCAGGCCCGGGGGTACGAACACTGAAGCTTTCTTT. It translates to CASRPGGTNTEAFF.

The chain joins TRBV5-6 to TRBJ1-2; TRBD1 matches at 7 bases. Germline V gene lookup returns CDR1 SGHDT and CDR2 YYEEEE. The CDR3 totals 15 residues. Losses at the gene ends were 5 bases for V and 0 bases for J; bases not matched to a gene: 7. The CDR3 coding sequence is TGTGCCAGCAGATCAGCAGGGGGAGCTAACTATGGCTACACCTTC. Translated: CASRSAGGANYGYTF.

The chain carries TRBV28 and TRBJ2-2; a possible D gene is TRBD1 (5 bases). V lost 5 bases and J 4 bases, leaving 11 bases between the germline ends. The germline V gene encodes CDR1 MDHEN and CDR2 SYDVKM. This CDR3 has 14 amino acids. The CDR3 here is CASSTPGRTGELFF. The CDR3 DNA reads TGTGCCAGCAGTACCCCAGGGCGCACCGGGGAGCTGTTTTTT.

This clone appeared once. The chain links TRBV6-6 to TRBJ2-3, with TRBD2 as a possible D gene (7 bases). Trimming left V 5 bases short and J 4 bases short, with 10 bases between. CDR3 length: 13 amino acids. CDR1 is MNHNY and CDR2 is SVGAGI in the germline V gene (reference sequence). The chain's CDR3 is CASSPGGADTQYF. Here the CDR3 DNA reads TGTGCCAGCAGTCCGGGGGGCGCAGATACGCAGTATTTT.

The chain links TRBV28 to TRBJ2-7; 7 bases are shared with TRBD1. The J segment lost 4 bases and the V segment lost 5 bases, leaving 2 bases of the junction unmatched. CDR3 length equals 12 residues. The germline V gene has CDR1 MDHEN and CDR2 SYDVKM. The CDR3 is CASSRDSYEQYF. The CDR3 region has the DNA TGTGCCAGCAGTAGGGACAGTTACGAGCAGTACTTC. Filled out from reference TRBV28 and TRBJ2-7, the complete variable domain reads DVKVTQSSRYLVKRTGEKVFLECVQDMDHENMFWYRQDPGLGLRLIYFSYDVKMKEKGDIPEGYSVSREKKERFSLILESASTNQTSMYLCASSRDSYEQYFGPGTRLTVT.

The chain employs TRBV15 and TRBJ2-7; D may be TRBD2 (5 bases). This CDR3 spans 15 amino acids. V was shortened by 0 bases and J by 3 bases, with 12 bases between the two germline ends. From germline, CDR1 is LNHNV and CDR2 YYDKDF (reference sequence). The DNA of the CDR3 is TGTGCCACCAGCAGAGATGATCAGAGGGTCTACGAGCAGTACTTC. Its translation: CATSRDDQRVYEQYF.

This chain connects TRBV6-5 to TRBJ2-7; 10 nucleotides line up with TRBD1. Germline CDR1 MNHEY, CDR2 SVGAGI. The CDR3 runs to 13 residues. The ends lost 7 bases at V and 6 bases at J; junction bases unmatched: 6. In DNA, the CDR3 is TGTGCCAGCAAGAGACAGGGGGCTATCGAGCAGTACTTC. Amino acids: CASKRQGAIEQYF.

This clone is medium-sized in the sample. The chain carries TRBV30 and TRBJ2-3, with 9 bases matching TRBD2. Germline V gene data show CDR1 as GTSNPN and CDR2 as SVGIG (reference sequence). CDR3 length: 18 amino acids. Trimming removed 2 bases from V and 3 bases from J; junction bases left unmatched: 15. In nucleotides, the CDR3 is TGTGCCTGGAGTATCGGTATCCAGCGGGAGGTAGGAACAGATACGCAGTATTTT. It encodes CAWSIGIQREVGTDTQYF.

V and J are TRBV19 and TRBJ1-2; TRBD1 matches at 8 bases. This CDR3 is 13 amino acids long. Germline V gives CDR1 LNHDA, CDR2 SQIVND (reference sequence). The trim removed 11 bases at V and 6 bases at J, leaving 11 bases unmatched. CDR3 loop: CAGSRQGKHGYTF. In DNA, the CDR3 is TGTGCCGGGTCGAGACAGGGGAAGCATGGCTACACCTTC.

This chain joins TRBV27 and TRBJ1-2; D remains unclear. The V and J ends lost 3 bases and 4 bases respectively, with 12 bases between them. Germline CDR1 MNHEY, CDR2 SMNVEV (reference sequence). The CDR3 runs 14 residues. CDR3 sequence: CASSLHGGGYGYTF. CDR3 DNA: TGTGCCAGCAGTTTGCATGGAGGCGGCTATGGCTACACCTTC.

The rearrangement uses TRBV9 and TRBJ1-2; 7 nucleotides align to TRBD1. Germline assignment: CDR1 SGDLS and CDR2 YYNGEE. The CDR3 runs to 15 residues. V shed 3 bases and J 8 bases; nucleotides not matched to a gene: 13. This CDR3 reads CASSADLTGVRGYTF. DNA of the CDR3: TGTGCCAGCAGCGCCGACCTCACAGGGGTCCGAGGCTACACCTTC.

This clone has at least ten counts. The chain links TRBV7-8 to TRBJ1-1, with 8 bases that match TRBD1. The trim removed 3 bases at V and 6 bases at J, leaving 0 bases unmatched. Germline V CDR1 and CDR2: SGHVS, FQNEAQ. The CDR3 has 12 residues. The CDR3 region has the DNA TGTGCCAGCAGCTTGACAGGGGCTGAAGCTTTCTTT. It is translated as CASSLTGAEAFF.

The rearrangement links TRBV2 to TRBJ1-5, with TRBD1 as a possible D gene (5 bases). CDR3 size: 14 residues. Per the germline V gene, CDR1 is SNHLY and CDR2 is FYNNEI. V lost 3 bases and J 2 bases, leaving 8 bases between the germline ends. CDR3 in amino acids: CASSDGRGNQPQHF. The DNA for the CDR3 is TGTGCCAGCAGTGATGGCAGGGGCAATCAGCCCCAGCATTTT.

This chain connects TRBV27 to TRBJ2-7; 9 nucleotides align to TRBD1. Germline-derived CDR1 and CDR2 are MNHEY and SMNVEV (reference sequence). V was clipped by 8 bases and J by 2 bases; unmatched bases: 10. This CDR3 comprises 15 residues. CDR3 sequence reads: CASGQQGATPYEQYF. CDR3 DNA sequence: TGTGCCAGCGGCCAACAGGGGGCGACCCCCTACGAGCAGTACTTC.